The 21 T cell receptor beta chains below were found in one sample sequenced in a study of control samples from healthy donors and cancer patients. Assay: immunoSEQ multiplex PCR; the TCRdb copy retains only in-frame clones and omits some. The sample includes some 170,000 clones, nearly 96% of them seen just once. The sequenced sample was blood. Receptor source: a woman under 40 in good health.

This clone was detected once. As DNA, the CDR3 is TGTGCCAGCAGTTTGGGACTAGCGGGCCTTTCCTACGAGCAGTACTTC. Protein sequence: CASSLGLAGLSYEQYF. V gene TRBV28 combines with J gene TRBJ2-7; 12 bases are a match to TRBD2. The junction had 4 bases not matched to a gene; V was cut back by 3 bases and J by 1 base. Germline V gives CDR1 MDHEN, CDR2 SYDVKM. The CDR3 has 16 residues.

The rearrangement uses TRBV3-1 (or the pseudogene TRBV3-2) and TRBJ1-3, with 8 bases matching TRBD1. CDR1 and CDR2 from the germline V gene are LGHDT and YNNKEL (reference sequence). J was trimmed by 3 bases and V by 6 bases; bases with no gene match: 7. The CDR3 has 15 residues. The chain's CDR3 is CASSRTGSGGNTIYF. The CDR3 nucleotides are TGTGCCAGCAGTCGGACAGGGTCGGGTGGAAACACCATATATTTT.

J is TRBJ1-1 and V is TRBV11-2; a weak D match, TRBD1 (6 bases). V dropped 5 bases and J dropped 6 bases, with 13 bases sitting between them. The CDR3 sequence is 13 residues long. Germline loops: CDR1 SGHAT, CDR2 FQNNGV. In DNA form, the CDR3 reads TGTGCCAGCAGCCCCCGGACAGACTCTGAAGCTTTCTTT. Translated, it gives CASSPRTDSEAFF.

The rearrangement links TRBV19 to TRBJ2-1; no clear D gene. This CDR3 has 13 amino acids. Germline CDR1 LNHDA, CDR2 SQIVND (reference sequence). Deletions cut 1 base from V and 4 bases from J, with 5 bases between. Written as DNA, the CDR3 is TGTGCCAGTAGTATAGCACAATACAATGAGCAGTTCTTC. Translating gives CASSIAQYNEQFF. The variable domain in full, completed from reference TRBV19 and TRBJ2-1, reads DGGITQSPKYLFRKEGQNVTLSCEQNLNHDAMYWYRQDPGQGLRLIYYSQIVNDFQKGDIAEGYSVSREKKESFPLTVTSAQKNPTAFYLCASSIAQYNEQFFGPGTRLTVL.

CDR3 bases: TGTGCCAGCCAAGGCGGGGGGGCCGGCAATGAGCAGTTCTTC. It specifies CASQGGGAGNEQFF. This chain connects TRBV9 to TRBJ2-1; 9 bases are shared with TRBD2. Germline trimming cut 7 bases from V and 6 bases from J; bases unmatched to any gene: 8. Germline V CDR1 and CDR2: SGDLS, YYNGEE. The CDR3 extends over 14 amino acids.

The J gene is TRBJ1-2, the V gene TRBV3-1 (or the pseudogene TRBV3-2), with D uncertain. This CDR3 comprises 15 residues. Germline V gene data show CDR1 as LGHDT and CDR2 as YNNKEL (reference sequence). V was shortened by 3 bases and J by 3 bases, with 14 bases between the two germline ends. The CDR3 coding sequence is TGTGCCAGCAGCCATCCCCTGGGGTTTCACTATGGCTACACCTTC. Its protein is CASSHPLGFHYGYTF.

The CDR3 DNA follows: TGTGCCAGCAGTTATGCCGCGGAGCAGTACTTC. Translated, it gives CASSYAAEQYF. V and J are TRBV6-2 or TRBV6-3 and TRBJ2-7; no clear D. This CDR3 is built from 11 residues. Trimming pared 3 bases from V and 7 bases from J, leaving 7 bases between. Per the germline V gene, CDR1 is MNHEY and CDR2 is SVGEGT.

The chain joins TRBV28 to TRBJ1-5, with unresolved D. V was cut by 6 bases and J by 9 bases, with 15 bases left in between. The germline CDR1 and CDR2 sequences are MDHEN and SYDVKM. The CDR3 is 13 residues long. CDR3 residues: CASSPPTPRPQHF. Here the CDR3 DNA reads TGTGCCAGCAGCCCTCCGACCCCTCGGCCCCAGCATTTT. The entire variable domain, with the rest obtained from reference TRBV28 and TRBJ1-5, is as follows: DVKVTQSSRYLVKRTGEKVFLECVQDMDHENMFWYRQDPGLGLRLIYFSYDVKMKEKGDIPEGYSVSREKKERFSLILESASTNQTSMYLCASSPPTPRPQHFGDGTRLSIL.

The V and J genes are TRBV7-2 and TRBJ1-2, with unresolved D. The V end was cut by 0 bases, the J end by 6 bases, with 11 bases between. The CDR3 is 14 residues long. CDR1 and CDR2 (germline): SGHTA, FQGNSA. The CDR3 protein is CASSLAPGLDGYTF. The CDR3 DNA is TGTGCCAGCAGCTTAGCGCCGGGTCTGGATGGCTACACCTTC.

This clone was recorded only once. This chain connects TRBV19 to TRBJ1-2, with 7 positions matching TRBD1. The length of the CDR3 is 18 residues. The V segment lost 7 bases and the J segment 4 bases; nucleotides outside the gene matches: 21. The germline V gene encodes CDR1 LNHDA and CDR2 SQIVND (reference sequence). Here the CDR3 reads CASTPLLGPGGAGYGYTF. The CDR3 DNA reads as TGTGCCAGTACCCCTCTTCTGGGGCCAGGGGGTGCGGGCTATGGCTACACCTTC.

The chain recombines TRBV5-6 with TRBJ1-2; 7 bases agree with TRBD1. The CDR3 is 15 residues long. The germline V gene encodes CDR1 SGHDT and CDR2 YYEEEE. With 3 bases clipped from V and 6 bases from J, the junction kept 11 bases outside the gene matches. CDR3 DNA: TGTGCCAGCAGCTCGACAGGGCGAGAACTTCATGGCTACACCTTC. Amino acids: CASSSTGRELHGYTF. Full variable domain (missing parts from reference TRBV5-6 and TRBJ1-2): DAGVTQSPTHLIKTRGQQVTLRCSPKSGHDTVSWYQQALGQGPQFIFQYYEEEERQRGNFPDRFSGHQFPNYSSELNVNALLLGDSALYLCASSSTGRELHGYTFGSGTRLTVV.

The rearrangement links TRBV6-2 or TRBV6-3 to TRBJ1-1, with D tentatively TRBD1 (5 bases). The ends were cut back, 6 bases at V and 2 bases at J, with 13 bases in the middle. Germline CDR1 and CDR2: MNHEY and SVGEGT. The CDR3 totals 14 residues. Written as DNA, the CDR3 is TGTGCCAGCAGCACCGGGACGGTAAACACTGAAGCTTTCTTT. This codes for CASSTGTVNTEAFF.

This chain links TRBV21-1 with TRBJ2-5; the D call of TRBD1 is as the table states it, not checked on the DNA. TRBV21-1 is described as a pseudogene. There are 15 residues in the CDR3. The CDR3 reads CASRTGTEPPETQYF. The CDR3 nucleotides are TGTGCCAGCAGGACGGGGACAGAGCCCCCGGAGACCCAGTACTTC.

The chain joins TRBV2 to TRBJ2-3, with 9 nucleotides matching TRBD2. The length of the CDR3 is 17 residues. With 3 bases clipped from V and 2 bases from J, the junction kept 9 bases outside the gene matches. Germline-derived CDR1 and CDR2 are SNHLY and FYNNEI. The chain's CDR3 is CASSDFRLAGYTDTQYF. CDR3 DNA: TGTGCCAGCAGTGACTTCCGTCTAGCGGGGTACACAGATACGCAGTATTTT.

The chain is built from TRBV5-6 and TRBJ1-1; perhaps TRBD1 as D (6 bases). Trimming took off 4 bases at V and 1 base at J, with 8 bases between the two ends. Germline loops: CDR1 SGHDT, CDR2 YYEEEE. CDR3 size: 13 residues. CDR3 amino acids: CASSLTGNTEAFF. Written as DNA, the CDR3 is TGTGCCAGCAGCCTGACAGGGAACACTGAAGCTTTCTTT.

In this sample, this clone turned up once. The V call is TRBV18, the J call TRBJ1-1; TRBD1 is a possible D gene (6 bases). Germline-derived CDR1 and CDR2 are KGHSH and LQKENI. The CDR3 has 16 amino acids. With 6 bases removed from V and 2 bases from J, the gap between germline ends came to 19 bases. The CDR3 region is CASSLFTGISNTEAFF. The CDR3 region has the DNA TGTGCCAGCTCGCTTTTTACAGGGATCAGCAACACTGAAGCTTTCTTT.

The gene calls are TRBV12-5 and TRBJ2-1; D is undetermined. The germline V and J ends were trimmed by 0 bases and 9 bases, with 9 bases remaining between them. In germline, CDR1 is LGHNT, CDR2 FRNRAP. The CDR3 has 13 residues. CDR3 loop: CASGLVRFGEQFF. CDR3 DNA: TGTGCTAGTGGTTTGGTACGATTCGGTGAGCAGTTCTTC. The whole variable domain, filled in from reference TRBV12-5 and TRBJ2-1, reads DARVTQTPRHKVTEMGQEVTMRCQPILGHNTVFWYRQTMMQGLELLAYFRNRAPLDDSGMPKDRFSAEMPDATLATLKIQPSEPRDSAVYFCASGLVRFGEQFFGPGTRLTVL.

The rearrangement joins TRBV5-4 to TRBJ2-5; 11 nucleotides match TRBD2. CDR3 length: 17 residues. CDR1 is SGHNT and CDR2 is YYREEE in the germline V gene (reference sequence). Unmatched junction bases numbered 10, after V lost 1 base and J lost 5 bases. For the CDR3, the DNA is TGTGCCAGCAGCTTGTGGCTAGCGGGGGGAGCCGCGGAGACCCAGTACTTC. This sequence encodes CASSLWLAGGAAETQYF.

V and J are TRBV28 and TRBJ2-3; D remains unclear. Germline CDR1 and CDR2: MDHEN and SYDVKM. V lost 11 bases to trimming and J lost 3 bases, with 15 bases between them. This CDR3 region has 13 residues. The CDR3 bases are TGTGCCTCAACCTCCGTGGGGACAGATACGCAGTATTTT. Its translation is CASTSVGTDTQYF. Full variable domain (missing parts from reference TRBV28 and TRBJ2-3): DVKVTQSSRYLVKRTGEKVFLECVQDMDHENMFWYRQDPGLGLRLIYFSYDVKMKEKGDIPEGYSVSREKKERFSLILESASTNQTSMYLCASTSVGTDTQYFGPGTRLTVL.

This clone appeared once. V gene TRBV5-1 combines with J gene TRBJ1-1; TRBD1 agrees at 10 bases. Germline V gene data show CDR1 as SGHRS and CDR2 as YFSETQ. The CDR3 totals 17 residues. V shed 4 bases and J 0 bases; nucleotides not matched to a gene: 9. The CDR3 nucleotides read TGCGCCAGCAGCATTCATCCGGGACAGGGGATGAACACTGAAGCTTTCTTT. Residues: CASSIHPGQGMNTEAFF.

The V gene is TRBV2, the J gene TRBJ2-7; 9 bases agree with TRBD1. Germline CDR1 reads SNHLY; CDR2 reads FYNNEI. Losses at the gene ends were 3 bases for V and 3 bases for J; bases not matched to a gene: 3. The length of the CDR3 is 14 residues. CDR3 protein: CASSDRTGDYEQYF. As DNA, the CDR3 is TGTGCCAGCAGTGATCGGACAGGGGACTACGAGCAGTACTTC.